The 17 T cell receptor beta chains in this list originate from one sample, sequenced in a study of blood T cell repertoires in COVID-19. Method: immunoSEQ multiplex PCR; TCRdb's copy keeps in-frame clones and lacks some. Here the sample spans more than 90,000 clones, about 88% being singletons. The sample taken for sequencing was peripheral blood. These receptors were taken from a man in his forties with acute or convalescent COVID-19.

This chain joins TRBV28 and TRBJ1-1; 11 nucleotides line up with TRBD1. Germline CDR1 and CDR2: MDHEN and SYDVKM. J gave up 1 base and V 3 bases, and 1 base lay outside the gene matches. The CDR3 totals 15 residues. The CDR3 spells CASSLDRGPNTEAFF. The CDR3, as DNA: TGTGCCAGCAGTTTGGACAGGGGGCCGAACACTGAAGCTTTCTTT.

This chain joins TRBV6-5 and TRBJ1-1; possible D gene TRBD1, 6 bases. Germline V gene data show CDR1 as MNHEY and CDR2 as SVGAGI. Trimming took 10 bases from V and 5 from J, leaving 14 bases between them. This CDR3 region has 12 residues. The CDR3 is CATGTQLTEAFF. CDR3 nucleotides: TGTGCCACCGGGACACAATTGACTGAAGCTTTCTTT.

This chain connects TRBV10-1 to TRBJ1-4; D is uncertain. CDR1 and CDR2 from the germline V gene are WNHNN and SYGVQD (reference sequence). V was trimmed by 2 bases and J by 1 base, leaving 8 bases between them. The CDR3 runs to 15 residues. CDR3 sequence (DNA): TGCGCCAGCAGTGAGCATGGAGTAACTAATGAAAAACTGTTTTTT. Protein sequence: CASSEHGVTNEKLFF.

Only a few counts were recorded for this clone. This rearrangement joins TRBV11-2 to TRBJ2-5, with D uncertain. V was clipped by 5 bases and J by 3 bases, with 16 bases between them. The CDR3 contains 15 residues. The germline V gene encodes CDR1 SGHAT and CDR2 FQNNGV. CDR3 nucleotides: TGTGCCAGCAGCCCTTTTAGTTACTTTAAAGAGACCCAGTACTTC. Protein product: CASSPFSYFKETQYF.

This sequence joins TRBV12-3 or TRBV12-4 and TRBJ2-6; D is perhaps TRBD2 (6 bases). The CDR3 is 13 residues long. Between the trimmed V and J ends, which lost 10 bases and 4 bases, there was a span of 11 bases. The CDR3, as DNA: TGTGCCACTGGGGGGTCAGGGGCCAACGTCCTGACTTTC. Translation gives CATGGSGANVLTF.

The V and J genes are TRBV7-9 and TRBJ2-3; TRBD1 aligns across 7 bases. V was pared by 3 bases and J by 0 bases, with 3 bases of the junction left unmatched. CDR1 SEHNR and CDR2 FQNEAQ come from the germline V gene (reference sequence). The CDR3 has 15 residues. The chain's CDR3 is CASSFDRASTDTQYF. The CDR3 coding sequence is TGTGCCAGCAGCTTTGACAGGGCTAGCACAGATACGCAGTATTTT.

The CDR3, as DNA: TGTGCCAGCAGCGAACGAAGCGGGGGGTCCACAGATACGCAGTATTTT. Its protein is CASSERSGGSTDTQYF. The chain employs TRBV6-2 or TRBV6-3 and TRBJ2-3, with 9 bases fitting TRBD2. This CDR3 region has 16 residues. J was trimmed by 2 bases and V by 6 bases; bases with no gene match: 9. Germline loops: CDR1 MNHEY, CDR2 SVGEGT.

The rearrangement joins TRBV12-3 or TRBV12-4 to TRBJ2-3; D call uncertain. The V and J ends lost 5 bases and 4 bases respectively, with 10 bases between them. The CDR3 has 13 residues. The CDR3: CASSLTYADTQYF. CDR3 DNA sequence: TGTGCCAGCAGTCTCACTTACGCAGATACGCAGTATTTT.

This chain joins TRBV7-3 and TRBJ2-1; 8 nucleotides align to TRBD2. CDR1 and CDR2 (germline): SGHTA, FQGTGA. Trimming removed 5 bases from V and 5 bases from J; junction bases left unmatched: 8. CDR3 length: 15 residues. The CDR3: CASSPHGGANNEQFF. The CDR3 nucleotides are TGTGCCAGCAGCCCCCACGGGGGGGCCAACAATGAGCAGTTCTTC.

The CDR3 here is CASSLRGSTDTQYF. DNA for the CDR3: TGTGCCAGCAGCTTACGCGGGAGCACAGATACGCAGTATTTT. The chain combines TRBV11-3 with TRBJ2-3, with D possibly matching TRBD2 (5 bases). Trimming pared 2 bases from V and 0 bases from J, leaving 6 bases between. Germline lookup yields CDR1 SGHNT and CDR2 YENEEA. The CDR3 loop spans 14 amino acids.

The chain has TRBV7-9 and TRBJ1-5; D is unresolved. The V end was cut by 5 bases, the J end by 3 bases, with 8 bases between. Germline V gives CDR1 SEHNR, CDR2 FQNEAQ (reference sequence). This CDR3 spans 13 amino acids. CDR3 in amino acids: CASSPDNNQPQHF. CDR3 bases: TGTGCCAGCAGCCCCGACAACAATCAGCCCCAGCATTTT.

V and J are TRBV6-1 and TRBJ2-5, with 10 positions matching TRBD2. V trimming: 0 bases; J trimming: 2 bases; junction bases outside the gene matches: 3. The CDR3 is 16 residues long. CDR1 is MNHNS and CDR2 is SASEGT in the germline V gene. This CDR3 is CASSEAWTSGQETQYF. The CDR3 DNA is TGTGCCAGCAGTGAAGCGTGGACTAGCGGACAAGAGACCCAGTACTTC.

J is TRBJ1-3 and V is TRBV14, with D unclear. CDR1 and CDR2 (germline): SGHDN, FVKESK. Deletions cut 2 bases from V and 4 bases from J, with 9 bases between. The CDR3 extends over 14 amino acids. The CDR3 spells CASSQYYRGNTIYF. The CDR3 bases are TGTGCCAGCAGCCAATATTACCGGGGAAACACCATATATTTT.

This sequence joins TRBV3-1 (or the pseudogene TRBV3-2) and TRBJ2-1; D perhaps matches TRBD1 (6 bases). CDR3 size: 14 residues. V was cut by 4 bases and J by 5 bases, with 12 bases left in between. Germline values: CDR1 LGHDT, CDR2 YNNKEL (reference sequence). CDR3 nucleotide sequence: TGTGCCAGCAGCCCAAGGACAGCCCACAATGAGCAGTTCTTC. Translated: CASSPRTAHNEQFF.

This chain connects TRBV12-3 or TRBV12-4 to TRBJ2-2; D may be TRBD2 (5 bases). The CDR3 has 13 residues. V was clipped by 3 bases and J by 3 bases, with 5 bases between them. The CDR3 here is CASSLRDTGELFF. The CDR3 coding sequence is TGTGCCAGCAGTTTGAGGGACACCGGGGAGCTGTTTTTT.

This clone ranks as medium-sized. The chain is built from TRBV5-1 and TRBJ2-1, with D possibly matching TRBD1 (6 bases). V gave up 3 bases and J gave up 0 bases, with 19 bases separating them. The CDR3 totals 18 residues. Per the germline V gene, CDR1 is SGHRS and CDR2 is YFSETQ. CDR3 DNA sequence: TGCGCCAGCAGCTCGCTACAGGGATGGACGAGCTCCTACAATGAGCAGTTCTTC. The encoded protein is CASSSLQGWTSSYNEQFF. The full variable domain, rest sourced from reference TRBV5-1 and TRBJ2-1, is KAGVTQTPRYLIKTRGQQVTLSCSPISGHRSVSWYQQTPGQGLQFLFEYFSETQRNKGNFPGRFSGRQFSNSRSEMNVSTLELGDSALYLCASSSLQGWTSSYNEQFFGPGTRLTVL.

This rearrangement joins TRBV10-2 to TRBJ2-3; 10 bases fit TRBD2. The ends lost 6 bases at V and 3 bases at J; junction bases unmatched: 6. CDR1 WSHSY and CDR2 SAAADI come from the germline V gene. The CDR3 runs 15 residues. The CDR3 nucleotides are TGCGCCAGCAGGCCTCTAGCGGGAGTTACAGATACGCAGTATTTT. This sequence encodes CASRPLAGVTDTQYF.